Below are 22 T cell receptor beta chains sequenced from a single sample in a study of T-cell memory formation after mild COVID-19. One entry per CDR3 protein, called by TCRdb with MiXCR from the 5' RACE reads. The sample lists hundreds of thousands of distinct CDR3 sequences; 18% were seen once. Sequenced material: PBMCs or a T cell subset sorted from them (not recorded which). These receptor sequences come from an adult woman who had mild COVID-19 (a few samples of this study predate the infection). Cell type and time point are not known.

The rearrangement joins TRBV11-2 to TRBJ2-5; 10 bases are a match to TRBD2. CDR3 length equals 16 residues. J gave up 2 bases and V 5 bases, and 8 bases lay outside the gene matches. In germline, CDR1 is SGHAT, CDR2 FQNNGV. DNA of the CDR3: TGTGCCAGCAGCCTTATACTAGCGGGGCGGCAAGAGACCCAGTACTTC. This translates into CASSLILAGRQETQYF.

This sequence joins TRBV25-1 and TRBJ2-7; D gene unclear. The CDR3 has 14 residues. V was trimmed by 4 bases and J by 5 bases, leaving 15 bases between them. Germline loops: CDR1 MGHDK, CDR2 SYGVNS. In DNA form, the CDR3 reads TGTGCCAGCAGTGGACGACGCACCAGCGACGAGCAGTACTTC. Its translation: CASSGRRTSDEQYF.

This clonotype appeared a few times. The rearrangement joins TRBV6-6 to TRBJ2-2, with D uncertain. Germline CDR1 MNHNY, CDR2 SVGAGI (reference sequence). This CDR3 has 14 amino acids. Trimming took off 2 bases at V and 0 bases at J, with 4 bases between the two ends. The CDR3 protein is CASSYHANTGELFF. The CDR3 nucleotides read TGTGCCAGCAGTTACCATGCGAACACCGGGGAGCTGTTTTTT.

This clonotype was counted at least ten times. The chain links TRBV5-6 to TRBJ2-5; a weak D match, TRBD1 (5 bases). Trimming took off 3 bases at V and 2 bases at J, with 14 bases between the two ends. There are 15 residues in the CDR3. Germline CDR1 reads SGHDT; CDR2 reads YYEEEE. In DNA, the CDR3 is TGTGCCAGCAGCTCCGTGGGGCAGCTACAAGAGACCCAGTACTTC. Protein product: CASSSVGQLQETQYF.

This clonotype was observed a few times. CDR3 nucleotide sequence: TGCAGCGGGGACGGGAGGGGGAACGAGCAGTACTTC. It codes for CSGDGRGNEQYF. The chain joins TRBV20-1 to TRBJ2-7, with 8 bases aligning to TRBD2. CDR3 length equals 12 residues. Germline V gene sequence: CDR1 DFQATT, CDR2 SNEGSKA (reference sequence).

Many counts were recorded for this clonotype. The gene calls are TRBV7-8 and TRBJ2-6; no clear D gene. Trimming removed 8 bases at V and 0 bases at J, with 8 bases between. Germline CDR1 is SGHVS and CDR2 is FQNEAQ. This CDR3 has 14 residues. CDR3 amino acids: CASSRPSGANVLTF. The DNA of the CDR3 is TGTGCCAGCTCCCGGCCCTCTGGGGCCAACGTCCTGACTTTC. The complete variable domain, with remaining parts taken from reference TRBV7-8 and TRBJ2-6, reads GAGVSQSPRYKVAKRGQDVALRCDPISGHVSLFWYQQALGQGPEFLTYFQNEAQLDKSGLPSDRFFAERPEGSVSTLKIQRTQQEDSAVYLCASSRPSGANVLTFGAGSRLTVL.

This clonotype appeared a few times. This sequence joins TRBV9 and TRBJ2-7, with a weak D call TRBD1 (5 bases). CDR3 length: 15 residues. Germline assignment: CDR1 SGDLS and CDR2 YYNGEE. Between the trimmed V and J ends, which lost 1 base and 6 bases, there was a span of 17 bases. Written as DNA, the CDR3 is TGTGCCAGCAGCGTAACCTCAGGGTTAGGATCCGAGCAGTACTTC. This translates into CASSVTSGLGSEQYF. Filled out from reference TRBV9 and TRBJ2-7, the complete variable domain reads DSGVTQTPKHLITATGQRVTLRCSPRSGDLSVYWYQQSLDQGLQFLIQYYNGEERAKGNILERFSAQQFPDLHSELNLSSLELGDSALYFCASSVTSGLGSEQYFGPGTRLTVT.

CDR3 DNA sequence: TGTGCCATCAGTGAGATAGCGGGAGTGAGCACAGATACGCAGTATTTT. Protein product: CAISEIAGVSTDTQYF. This chain joins TRBV10-3 and TRBJ2-3; 9 bases are a match to TRBD2. CDR1 and CDR2 from the germline V gene are ENHRY and SYGVKD. The J segment lost 0 bases and the V segment lost 2 bases, leaving 3 bases of the junction unmatched. This CDR3 has 16 residues.

This clonotype turned up a few times. This chain joins TRBV7-2 and TRBJ1-4; TRBD1 matches at 8 bases. The ends lost 5 bases at V and 7 bases at J; junction bases unmatched: 6. CDR1 and CDR2 from the germline V gene are SGHTA and FQGNSA. The CDR3 has 14 residues. The CDR3 is CASSTDRGGEKLFF. DNA for the CDR3: TGTGCCAGCAGCACTGACAGGGGTGGTGAAAAACTGTTTTTT.

A remark on this clonotype: One end of the junction varies from germline; a read error may be responsible. CDR3 loop: CASSLIPGTPDF. The DNA of the CDR3 is TGTGCCAGCAGTTTAATCCCCGGGACCCCAGACTTC. The chain employs TRBV12-3 or TRBV12-4 and TRBJ2-7; D might be TRBD1 or TRBD2, each matching 5 bases. The CDR3 has 12 amino acids.

The chain joins TRBV6-1 to TRBJ2-3; no clear D. The germline V gene encodes CDR1 MNHNS and CDR2 SASEGT. V dropped 1 base and J dropped 2 bases, with 4 bases sitting between them. This CDR3 spans 13 amino acids. The CDR3 DNA follows: TGTGCCAGCAGTGAAGGTCCCACAGATACGCAGTATTTT. Its protein product is CASSEGPTDTQYF.

This clonotype was observed a few times. The chain has TRBV6-5 and TRBJ1-1; the D gene is possibly TRBD1 (5 bases). The CDR3 is 14 amino acids. Trimming removed 7 bases at V and 0 bases at J, with 12 bases between. Germline loops: CDR1 MNHEY, CDR2 SVGAGI. The CDR3 sequence: CASTKDILNTEAFF. Written as DNA, the CDR3 is TGTGCCAGCACTAAGGACATACTGAACACTGAAGCTTTCTTT.

The sample holds a few counts of this clonotype. The chain combines TRBV9 with TRBJ2-3, with D uncertain. The V gene's germline CDR1 is SGDLS and CDR2 YYNGEE. The V end lost 5 bases, the J end lost 6 bases, and 4 bases lay between the germline ends. The CDR3 consists of 10 residues. This chain's CDR3 is CASSGDTQYF. CDR3 in DNA: TGTGCCAGCAGTGGGGATACGCAGTATTTT.

Only a few counts were recorded for this clonotype. This chain links TRBV5-4 with TRBJ1-6, with no clear D. The V gene lost 4 bases and the J gene lost 10 bases, with 9 bases spanning the gap. CDR1 and CDR2 from the germline V gene are SGHNT and YYREEE (reference sequence). The CDR3 sequence is 12 residues long. In nucleotides, the CDR3 is TGTGCCAGCAGCGTCCGAGGGTCACCCCTCCACTTT. Amino acids: CASSVRGSPLHF.

This clonotype has a count of ten or more. The chain recombines TRBV12-3 or TRBV12-4 with TRBJ2-3; either TRBD1 or TRBD2 may fit D (5 bases each). The CDR3 contains 18 residues. V shed 1 base and J shed 3 bases, with 20 bases lying between them. This chain's CDR3 is CASSLGAVGLTGTDTQYF. The CDR3 coding sequence is TGTGCCAGCAGTTTAGGGGCTGTAGGACTCACAGGAACAGATACGCAGTATTTT.

This clonotype turned up a few times. The genes are TRBV4-3 and TRBJ2-7; 11 bases align to TRBD2. Trimming cost V 1 base and J 5 bases; bases outside gene matches: 7. The CDR3 consists of 16 residues. CDR1 is LGHNA, CDR2 YSLEER, per germline. CDR3 sequence reads: CASSQALAGGFDEQYF. DNA of the CDR3: TGCGCCAGCAGCCAAGCCCTAGCGGGAGGTTTCGACGAGCAGTACTTC.

The gene calls are TRBV6-2 or TRBV6-3 and TRBJ1-1; D gene ambiguous. Trimming took 2 bases from V and 0 from J, leaving 13 bases between them. Germline lookup yields CDR1 MNHEY and CDR2 SVGEGT. This CDR3 has 16 residues. DNA for the CDR3: TGTGCCAGCAGTTACGCATTACAGATCGTGAACACTGAAGCTTTCTTT. It specifies CASSYALQIVNTEAFF.

This clonotype was counted only a few times. The chain carries TRBV2 and TRBJ1-4; unclear D gene. The CDR3 runs 16 residues. Trimming stripped 0 bases from V and 11 bases from J, with 19 bases between. CDR1 SNHLY and CDR2 FYNNEI come from the germline V gene. CDR3 in amino acids: CASSEAPGNPHIKLFF. The CDR3, as DNA: TGTGCCAGCAGTGAAGCCCCCGGGAATCCCCATATTAAACTGTTTTTT.

The sample holds a few counts of this clonotype. The chain joins TRBV7-9 to TRBJ1-1, with TRBD1 matching 8 bases. The trim removed 5 bases at V and 0 bases at J, leaving 11 bases unmatched. Germline V CDR1 and CDR2: SEHNR, FQNEAQ (reference sequence). The CDR3 extends over 17 amino acids. The CDR3 DNA reads as TGTGCCAGCAGCCGAGCCGGGACAGGACTCTTGAACACTGAAGCTTTCTTT. Translation gives CASSRAGTGLLNTEAFF.

A few counts support this clonotype. The chain recombines TRBV20-1 with TRBJ2-7; TRBD1 or TRBD2 may be the D gene (7 bases each). The CDR3 spans 15 residues. Germline values: CDR1 DFQATT, CDR2 SNEGSKA (reference sequence). With 7 bases removed from V and 6 bases from J, the gap between germline ends came to 25 bases. The CDR3 region is CSVPRGGPTLTEQYF. In DNA form, the CDR3 reads TGCAGTGTTCCCAGGGGGGGCCCTACCCTCACCGAGCAGTACTTC.

This sequence joins TRBV30 and TRBJ1-6; no definite D call. Germline-derived CDR1 and CDR2 are GTSNPN and SVGIG (reference sequence). The CDR3 has 13 amino acids. Trimming took off 0 bases at V and 7 bases at J, with 7 bases between the two ends. CDR3 nucleotide sequence: TGTGCCTGGAGTGTACAAGGGAATTCACCCCTCCACTTT. Amino acid sequence: CAWSVQGNSPLHF.

This clonotype was seen only a few times. The rearrangement links TRBV15 to TRBJ1-2, with D perhaps TRBD1 (6 bases). Trimming shortened V by 1 base and J by 4 bases, and 10 bases separated the two germline ends. This CDR3 region has 14 residues. Germline CDR1 reads LNHNV; CDR2 reads YYDKDF (reference sequence). The CDR3 DNA sequence: TGTGCCACCAGCAGAGCAGGGGCACTCTATGGCTACACCTTC. Its protein product is CATSRAGALYGYTF. Combining the CDR3 with reference TRBV15 and TRBJ1-2 gives the whole variable domain DAMVIQNPRYQVTQFGKPVTLSCSQTLNHNVMYWYQQKSSQAPKLLFHYYDKDFNNEADTPDNFQSRRPNTSFCFLDIRSPGLGDTAMYLCATSRAGALYGYTFGSGTRLTVV.